Each of the 25 T cell receptor beta chains below was sequenced from the same sample in a study of blood T cell repertoires in COVID-19. The data were produced by immunoSEQ multiplex PCR, yet TCRdb's version contains in-frame clones alone and is incomplete. The repertoire consists of about 95,000 clones, with 81% occurring once and the leading ten covering around 4.8%. The specimen was peripheral blood. The receptors stem from a man of 80 years or more with COVID-19, enrolled during active disease.

The V and J genes are TRBV27 and TRBJ2-3; maybe TRBD1 (6 bases). With 9 bases removed from V and 9 bases from J, the gap between germline ends came to 22 bases. CDR1 and CDR2 (germline): MNHEY, SMNVEV (reference sequence). This CDR3 has 14 residues. The CDR3 spells CASRIQTDRRTQYF. The CDR3 DNA follows: TGTGCCAGTCGAATCCAGACGGACAGAAGGACGCAGTATTTT.

J is TRBJ2-1 and V is TRBV15; 11 nucleotides match TRBD1. J gave up 3 bases and V 1 base, and 2 bases lay outside the gene matches. The length of the CDR3 is 16 residues. Germline V gene lookup returns CDR1 LNHNV and CDR2 YYDKDF (reference sequence). This chain's CDR3 is CATSRAGTGGYNEQFF. CDR3 nucleotides: TGTGCCACCAGCAGAGCCGGGACAGGGGGCTACAATGAGCAGTTCTTC.

The CDR3 nucleotides read TGTGCCAGCAGCTTAGAATTTCAGAATTCACCCCTCCACTTT. Its protein product is CASSLEFQNSPLHF. The chain recombines TRBV7-8 with TRBJ1-6; D not certain. CDR3 size: 14 residues. With 1 base removed from V and 7 bases from J, the gap between germline ends came to 8 bases. CDR1 is SGHVS and CDR2 is FQNEAQ in the germline V gene.

The chain uses TRBV30 and TRBJ1-3; TRBD1 matches 8 bases. The V segment lost 3 bases and the J segment 3 bases; nucleotides outside the gene matches: 4. There are 14 residues in the CDR3. CDR1 is GTSNPN and CDR2 is SVGIG in the germline V gene (reference sequence). CDR3 coding DNA: TGTGCCTGGAGCGACAGGGGTCGTGGAAACACCATATATTTT. Protein: CAWSDRGRGNTIYF.

J is TRBJ1-6 and V is TRBV11-1, with D tentatively TRBD1 (5 bases). Germline CDR1 is SGHAT and CDR2 is FQDESV (reference sequence). CDR3 size: 16 residues. V was cut by 1 base and J by 6 bases, with 13 bases left in between. The CDR3 DNA reads as TGTGCCAGCAGCTTAGGATTCTCAGGGATTAATTCACCCCTCCACTTT. It yields the protein CASSLGFSGINSPLHF.

The chain is built from TRBV7-8 and TRBJ1-2, with TRBD1 matching over 8 bases. After removal of 3 bases from V and 7 bases from J, the junction contained 10 bases not matched to a gene. The CDR3 is 15 residues long. Germline CDR1 is SGHVS and CDR2 is FQNEAQ. CDR3 coding DNA: TGTGCCAGCAGCTTGGGACAGGCCCGCTCACGTGGCTACACCTTC. As protein: CASSLGQARSRGYTF. Combining the CDR3 with reference TRBV7-8 and TRBJ1-2 gives the whole variable domain GAGVSQSPRYKVAKRGQDVALRCDPISGHVSLFWYQQALGQGPEFLTYFQNEAQLDKSGLPSDRFFAERPEGSVSTLKIQRTQQEDSAVYLCASSLGQARSRGYTFGSGTRLTVV.

Here the CDR3 reads CASHDGFTEAFF. As DNA, the CDR3 is TGTGCCAGCCATGACGGGTTCACTGAAGCTTTCTTT. The rearrangement joins TRBV27 to TRBJ1-1; D unclear. Per the germline V gene, CDR1 is MNHEY and CDR2 is SMNVEV (reference sequence). Deletions cut 8 bases from V and 4 bases from J, with 11 bases between. The CDR3 runs to 12 residues.

The J gene is TRBJ2-3, the V gene TRBV6-5; TRBD2 is a possible D gene (6 bases). Germline assignment: CDR1 MNHEY and CDR2 SVGAGI. V shed 2 bases and J shed 2 bases, with 14 bases lying between them. This CDR3 has 16 residues. CDR3 protein: CASSYRREVHTDTQYF. The CDR3 bases are TGTGCCAGCAGTTACCGCAGGGAGGTCCACACAGATACGCAGTATTTT.

This clone was seen only a few times. This CDR3 reads CASSPRRGEGETQYF. DNA for the CDR3: TGTGCCAGCAGTCCTCGTCGGGGGGAAGGGGAGACCCAGTACTTC. The rearrangement joins TRBV25-1 to TRBJ2-5, with TRBD2 matching over 7 bases. V was pared by 5 bases and J by 5 bases, with 11 bases of the junction left unmatched. From germline, CDR1 is MGHDK and CDR2 SYGVNS. This CDR3 contains 15 residues.

This sequence joins TRBV6-5 and TRBJ2-1; 9 bases line up with TRBD1. The CDR3 extends over 11 amino acids. The trim removed 11 bases at V and 14 bases at J, leaving 10 bases unmatched. Germline loops: CDR1 MNHEY, CDR2 SVGAGI. The CDR3 here is CAGGEWDREFF. Written as DNA, the CDR3 is TGTGCCGGGGGGGAGTGGGACAGGGAGTTCTTC.

This clone was observed a handful of times. The chain employs TRBV13 and TRBJ2-1; 11 bases align to TRBD2. This CDR3 spans 16 amino acids. V lost 2 bases, J lost 5 bases, and 5 bases stayed unmatched. Germline V CDR1 and CDR2: PRHDT, FYEKMQ (reference sequence). The CDR3 is CASSLLAGGPNNEQFF. The CDR3 region has the DNA TGTGCCAGCAGCTTATTAGCGGGAGGGCCAAACAATGAGCAGTTCTTC.

The chain uses TRBV5-4 and TRBJ1-1; D is possibly TRBD1 (6 bases). Germline CDR1 SGHNT, CDR2 YYREEE (reference sequence). The CDR3 is 14 amino acids. V was shortened by 5 bases and J by 5 bases, with 16 bases between the two germline ends. The CDR3 loop is CASRRPGRGTEAFF. As DNA, the CDR3 is TGTGCCAGCAGAAGACCGGGAAGGGGGACTGAAGCTTTCTTT.

This clone was recorded only once. The genes are TRBV2 and TRBJ2-5; D gene ambiguous. This CDR3 region has 15 residues. Germline CDR1 and CDR2: SNHLY and FYNNEI. V was clipped by 2 bases and J by 1 base, with 11 bases between them. CDR3 sequence reads: CASSESFSVQETQYF. CDR3 in DNA: TGTGCCAGCAGTGAATCGTTCAGCGTCCAAGAGACCCAGTACTTC.

The chain links TRBV19 to TRBJ1-1; 11 bases line up with TRBD1. This CDR3 has 19 residues. Germline CDR1 reads LNHDA; CDR2 reads SQIVND (reference sequence). Germline trimming cut 5 bases from V and 0 bases from J; bases unmatched to any gene: 14. The CDR3 bases are TGTGCCAGTAGTGGACAGGGGGCTTTTGTGGTTACGTTGAACACTGAAGCTTTCTTT. Amino acid sequence: CASSGQGAFVVTLNTEAFF.

There are a few counts of this clone. The chain is built from TRBV27 and TRBJ2-7; TRBD1 agrees at 8 bases. Germline CDR1 and CDR2: MNHEY and SMNVEV (reference sequence). Unmatched junction bases numbered 5, after V lost 3 bases and J lost 1 base. This CDR3 region has 15 residues. CDR3 sequence (DNA): TGTGCCAGCAGTTTGCGCCGACAGGGGTCCTACGAGCAGTACTTC. Protein product: CASSLRRQGSYEQYF.

This rearrangement joins TRBV7-9 to TRBJ2-1; 7 bases agree with TRBD1. CDR1 is SEHNR and CDR2 is FQNEAQ in the germline V gene (reference sequence). The CDR3 loop spans 15 amino acids. V lost 7 bases and J lost 7; bases outside the gene matches: 13. CDR3 nucleotide sequence: TGTGCCAGCACCAAGGGGGCGGCAGGGGCAAATGAGCAGTTCTTC. Translation: CASTKGAAGANEQFF.

This chain links TRBV5-4 with TRBJ2-7, with D possibly being TRBD2 (6 bases). CDR3 length equals 14 residues. V dropped 2 bases and J dropped 3 bases, with 12 bases sitting between them. Germline lookup yields CDR1 SGHNT and CDR2 YYREEE (reference sequence). The CDR3 bases are TGTGCCAGCAGCTTAGCGGGTCCGAACTACGAGCAGTACTTC. Amino acids: CASSLAGPNYEQYF.

The chain joins TRBV11-2 to TRBJ2-2, with TRBD1 identical over 10 bases. Germline values: CDR1 SGHAT, CDR2 FQNNGV. This CDR3 comprises 15 residues. V was clipped by 6 bases and J by 5 bases; unmatched bases: 6. Here the CDR3 reads CASSWDRGSTGELFF. CDR3 nucleotides: TGTGCCAGCAGTTGGGACAGGGGATCGACCGGGGAGCTGTTTTTT. The entire variable domain, with the rest obtained from reference TRBV11-2 and TRBJ2-2, is as follows: EAGVAQSPRYKIIEKRQSVAFWCNPISGHATLYWYQQILGQGPKLLIQFQNNGVVDDSQLPKDRFSAERLKGVDSTLKIQPAKLEDSAVYLCASSWDRGSTGELFFGEGSRLTVL.

The chain uses TRBV20-1 and TRBJ1-2; D is perhaps TRBD1 (5 bases). Germline V lookup: CDR1 DFQATT, CDR2 SNEGSKA (reference sequence). Deletions cut 3 bases from V and 3 bases from J, with 11 bases between. The CDR3 covers 13 residues. This CDR3 is CSASAGLDYGYTF. As DNA, the CDR3 is TGCAGTGCTAGTGCAGGGTTAGACTATGGCTACACCTTC.

The rearrangement joins TRBV30 to TRBJ1-2; no definite D call. Germline V gene data show CDR1 as GTSNPN and CDR2 as SVGIG (reference sequence). The V and J ends lost 5 bases and 8 bases respectively, with 15 bases between them. There are 12 residues in the CDR3. The CDR3: CAWQTGGVGYTF. As DNA, the CDR3 is TGTGCCTGGCAGACGGGAGGCGTCGGCTACACCTTC.

This clone was detected only a few times. The chain links TRBV14 to TRBJ2-7; 11 bases map to TRBD2. The germline V gene encodes CDR1 SGHDN and CDR2 FVKESK. V lost 4 bases, J lost 3 bases, and 8 bases stayed unmatched. The CDR3 has 16 amino acids. The CDR3 protein is CASSRLAGSLRYEQYF. Here the CDR3 DNA reads TGTGCCAGCAGCCGACTAGCGGGATCCCTCCGCTACGAGCAGTACTTC.

The rearrangement joins TRBV7-9 to TRBJ1-2; 7 nucleotides match TRBD1. Germline V CDR1 and CDR2: SEHNR, FQNEAQ (reference sequence). This CDR3 region has 15 residues. The V segment lost 5 bases and the J segment 4 bases; nucleotides outside the gene matches: 10. The CDR3 sequence: CASSPDRVPSYGYTF. CDR3 in DNA: TGTGCCAGCAGCCCCGACAGGGTGCCCTCCTATGGCTACACCTTC.

This clone was detected only once. This chain links TRBV7-6 with TRBJ1-1, with 7 bases that match TRBD1. The CDR3 has 15 residues. The V gene's germline CDR1 is SGHVS and CDR2 FNYEAQ. The V segment lost 6 bases and the J segment 0 bases; nucleotides outside the gene matches: 7. The CDR3, as DNA: TGTGCCAGCAGTAGACAGGGAAGAATGAACACTGAAGCTTTCTTT. Amino acids: CASSRQGRMNTEAFF.

The table lists this clone with a few counts. The rearrangement joins TRBV6-2 or TRBV6-3 to TRBJ1-5, with unresolved D. Trimming stripped 5 bases from V and 2 bases from J, with 13 bases between. The germline CDR1 and CDR2 sequences are MNHEY and SVGEGT. The CDR3 spans 15 residues. The CDR3 loop is CASSIREWGNQPQHF. The CDR3 DNA is TGTGCCAGCAGTATACGGGAATGGGGCAATCAGCCCCAGCATTTT.

The chain has TRBV6-4 and TRBJ2-1; 10 positions match TRBD2. After removal of 6 bases from V and 7 bases from J, the junction contained 3 bases not matched to a gene. There are 13 residues in the CDR3. CDR1 is MRHNA and CDR2 is SNTAGT in the germline V gene. The CDR3 spells CASSELAGNEQFF. The DNA for the CDR3 is TGTGCCAGCAGCGAACTAGCGGGAAATGAGCAGTTCTTC.